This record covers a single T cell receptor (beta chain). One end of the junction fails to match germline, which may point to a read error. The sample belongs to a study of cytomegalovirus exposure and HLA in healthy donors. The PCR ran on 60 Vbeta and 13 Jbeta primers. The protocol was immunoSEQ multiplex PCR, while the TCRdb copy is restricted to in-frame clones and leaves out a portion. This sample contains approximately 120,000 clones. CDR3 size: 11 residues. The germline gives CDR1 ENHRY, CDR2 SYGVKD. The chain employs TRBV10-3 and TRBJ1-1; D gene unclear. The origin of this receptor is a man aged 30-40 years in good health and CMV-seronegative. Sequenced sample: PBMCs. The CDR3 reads CAIIGGTIWSF. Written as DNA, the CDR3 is TGTGCCATCATCGGCGGCACTATATGGTCCTTT.